The next 22 T cell receptor beta chains were all read from a single sample in a study of early T cells in non-severe SARS-CoV-2 infection. TCRdb re-derived calls from the 5' RACE reads in MiXCR, one entry per CDR3 protein. The sample shows approximately 30,000 distinct CDR3 sequences, 6.6% of them seen only once. Sequenced material: whole blood. Every receptor here comes from an adult who was a healthcare worker with PCR-confirmed SARS-CoV-2 infection or an uninfected control (not recorded which).

Many counts were recorded for this clonotype. This chain links TRBV2 with TRBJ1-2; D not resolved. There are 14 residues in the CDR3. Trimming removed 7 bases at V and 0 bases at J, with 12 bases between. Germline V gene data show CDR1 as SNHLY and CDR2 as FYNNEI. CDR3 sequence (DNA): TGTGCCAGCACTCTTTCGGCGGCTAACTATGGCTACACCTTC. This codes for CASTLSAANYGYTF. Full variable domain (outside the CDR3, taken from reference TRBV2 and TRBJ1-2): EPEVTQTPSHQVTQMGQEVILRCVPISNHLYFYWYRQILGQKVEFLVSFYNNEISEKSEIFDDQFSVERPDGSNFTLKIRSTKLEDSAMYFCASTLSAANYGYTFGSGTRLTVV.

There are a few counts of this clonotype. V is TRBV6-2 or TRBV6-3 and J is TRBJ2-7, with 13 positions matching TRBD2. The CDR3 is 18 residues long. In germline, CDR1 is MNHEY, CDR2 SVGEGT. V shed 6 bases and J 2 bases; nucleotides not matched to a gene: 13. The CDR3 loop is CASRPLRTSGGTTYEQYF. In DNA, the CDR3 is TGTGCCAGCAGACCTCTTAGGACTAGCGGGGGAACAACCTACGAGCAGTACTTC.

This clonotype was observed at least ten times. This chain connects TRBV18 to TRBJ2-7; D possibly corresponds to TRBD2 (6 bases). V gave up 2 bases and J gave up 0 bases, with 14 bases separating them. This CDR3 spans 16 amino acids. Germline V gene lookup returns CDR1 KGHSH and CDR2 LQKENI. CDR3 in DNA: TGTGCCAGCTCACCAATTAACATCGGGAGCTCCTACGAGCAGTACTTC. It codes for CASSPINIGSSYEQYF.

This clonotype was observed a few times. The rearrangement links TRBV28 to TRBJ1-6; no firm D call. The CDR3 runs to 14 residues. Trimming took 3 bases from V and 7 from J, leaving 10 bases between them. The germline CDR1 and CDR2 sequences are MDHEN and SYDVKM. The CDR3 DNA reads TGTGCCAGCAGTTTGTCAAACGGGAATTCACCCCTCCACTTT. It yields the protein CASSLSNGNSPLHF.

This clonotype was seen at least ten times. The CDR3 DNA reads as TGTGCCATCAGTGAGTCGACTGTAGGGGCAGGAGAGACCCAGTACTTC. It encodes CAISESTVGAGETQYF. The chain couples TRBV10-3 to TRBJ2-5; D is perhaps TRBD1 (5 bases). CDR1 is ENHRY, CDR2 SYGVKD, per germline. This CDR3 has 16 residues. V was trimmed by 0 bases and J by 4 bases, leaving 15 bases between them.

This clonotype was counted only a few times. The chain recombines TRBV11-2 with TRBJ2-7, with D perhaps matching TRBD1 (8 bases). V was shortened by 5 bases and J by 6 bases, with 17 bases between the two germline ends. CDR1 is SGHAT and CDR2 is FQNNGV in the germline V gene. This CDR3 has 14 amino acids. The CDR3 sequence is CASSRDRGGIEQYF. For the CDR3, the DNA is TGTGCCAGCAGCCGCGACAGGGGAGGGATCGAGCAGTACTTC.

The rearrangement joins TRBV6-1 to TRBJ2-7; 8 bases line up with TRBD2. Germline trimming cut 4 bases from V and 2 bases from J; bases unmatched to any gene: 1. CDR3 length: 13 residues. The germline CDR1 and CDR2 sequences are MNHNS and SASEGT. CDR3 loop: CASSVLAAYEQYF. The DNA of the CDR3 is TGTGCCAGCAGTGTACTAGCGGCCTACGAGCAGTACTTC.

This clonotype appeared a few times. This sequence joins TRBV25-1 and TRBJ2-5; 7 positions agree with TRBD1. The V gene's germline CDR1 is MGHDK and CDR2 SYGVNS. V dropped 6 bases and J dropped 4; count of bases not matched to a gene: 8. This CDR3 contains 14 residues. The CDR3 DNA is TGTGCCAGCAGCCGGGACAGTCACAGAGAGACCCAGTACTTC. Translated: CASSRDSHRETQYF.

This clonotype was counted many times. The gene calls are TRBV29-1 and TRBJ2-1; 16 nucleotides match TRBD2. The CDR3 spans 16 residues. With V trimmed by 4 bases and J by 4 bases, 4 bases remained unmatched. Germline-derived CDR1 and CDR2 are SQVTM and ANQGSEA. Written as DNA, the CDR3 is TGCAGCGTTGTGGAGGGACTAGCGGGAGGGTACAATGAGCAGTTCTTC. Translation gives CSVVEGLAGGYNEQFF.

Only a few counts were recorded for this clonotype. J is TRBJ1-1 and V is TRBV12-3 or TRBV12-4; D is unresolved. Trimming removed 3 bases at V and 2 bases at J, with 7 bases between. The CDR3 is 13 amino acids. The CDR3 region has the DNA TGTGCCAGCAGTTTTTCCGACAACACTGAAGCTTTCTTT. Residues: CASSFSDNTEAFF.

This clonotype was found many times. The gene calls are TRBV12-3 or TRBV12-4 and TRBJ1-2, with a possible D match to TRBD1 (6 bases). This CDR3 has 15 amino acids. Trimming removed 5 bases at V and 4 bases at J, with 17 bases between. CDR3 sequence: CASSRYRERGYGYTF. CDR3 sequence (DNA): TGTGCCAGCAGTCGCTACAGGGAAAGGGGCTATGGCTACACCTTC.

This clonotype was seen many times. This sequence joins TRBV5-1 and TRBJ2-7, with D perhaps matching TRBD2 (6 bases). The CDR3 loop spans 18 amino acids. Trimming took 0 bases from V and 0 from J, leaving 19 bases between them. Germline V lookup: CDR1 SGHRS, CDR2 YFSETQ. The CDR3 sequence is CASSLVETRFRSSYEQYF. CDR3 coding DNA: TGCGCCAGCAGCTTGGTCGAGACTAGGTTTCGCAGCTCCTACGAGCAGTACTTC.

This sequence joins TRBV12-3 or TRBV12-4 and TRBJ2-7, with a possible D match to TRBD2 (6 bases). This CDR3 is 14 amino acids long. V shed 5 bases and J shed 4 bases, with 15 bases lying between them. The CDR3 protein is CASSRPPGLYEQYF. In nucleotides, the CDR3 is TGTGCCAGCAGTAGACCTCCGGGACTGTACGAGCAGTACTTC.

This clonotype was counted a few times. This chain joins TRBV4-3 and TRBJ1-1; TRBD1 is a possible D gene (5 bases). Trimming left V 1 base short and J 5 bases short, with 11 bases between. The CDR3 sequence is 14 residues long. CDR1 and CDR2 from the germline V gene are LGHNA and YSLEER. CDR3 residues: CASSQVGGGTEAFF. DNA for the CDR3: TGCGCCAGCAGCCAAGTTGGGGGGGGGACTGAAGCTTTCTTT.

This clonotype was seen many times. The rearrangement joins TRBV7-3 to TRBJ2-1; unclear D gene. This CDR3 region has 16 residues. Deletions cut 0 bases from V and 1 base from J, with 10 bases between. Per germline, CDR1 SGHTA and CDR2 FQGTGA. The CDR3 DNA sequence: TGTGCCAGCAGCTTAACAGGGCAGAGATCCTACAATGAGCAGTTCTTC. Translating it yields CASSLTGQRSYNEQFF. The complete variable domain, with remaining parts taken from reference TRBV7-3 and TRBJ2-1, reads GAGVSQTPSNKVTEKGKYVELRCDPISGHTALYWYRQSLGQGPEFLIYFQGTGAADDSGLPNDRFFAVRPEGSVSTLKIQRTERGDSAVYLCASSLTGQRSYNEQFFGPGTRLTVL.

This CDR3 is CSARLVSYNEQFF. DNA of the CDR3: TGCAGTGCTAGACTAGTCTCCTACAATGAGCAGTTCTTC. The gene calls are TRBV20-1 and TRBJ2-1; D is uncertain. Trimming removed 2 bases at V and 0 bases at J, with 5 bases between. The germline CDR1 and CDR2 sequences are DFQATT and SNEGSKA (reference sequence). The length of the CDR3 is 13 residues.

This clonotype was recorded at least ten times. The chain couples TRBV20-1 to TRBJ2-1; 14 bases align to TRBD2. The trim removed 3 bases at V and 0 bases at J, leaving 4 bases unmatched. The CDR3 has 17 residues. CDR1 is DFQATT and CDR2 is SNEGSKA in the germline V gene (reference sequence). The chain's CDR3 is CSASRTSGGSSYNEQFF. The CDR3 DNA reads TGCAGTGCTAGTAGGACTAGCGGGGGGAGCTCCTACAATGAGCAGTTCTTC.

This clonotype has ten or more counts. The V and J genes are TRBV5-1 and TRBJ1-1; TRBD1 might be the D (6 bases). The length of the CDR3 is 14 residues. V dropped 1 base and J dropped 1 base, with 8 bases sitting between them. Per germline, CDR1 SGHRS and CDR2 YFSETQ. CDR3 in DNA: TGCGCCAGCAGCTTGACAGGGCAGAACACTGAAGCTTTCTTT. Its protein product is CASSLTGQNTEAFF.

This clonotype was seen ten or more times. V gene TRBV15 combines with J gene TRBJ1-5; D is ambiguous. Germline V lookup: CDR1 LNHNV, CDR2 YYDKDF (reference sequence). This CDR3 has 15 residues. The V and J ends lost 0 bases and 5 bases respectively, with 11 bases between them. In DNA form, the CDR3 reads TGTGCCACCAGCAGAGATACGGGGAATCATCAGCCCCAGCATTTT. Translating gives CATSRDTGNHQPQHF. The full variable domain, rest sourced from reference TRBV15 and TRBJ1-5, is DAMVIQNPRYQVTQFGKPVTLSCSQTLNHNVMYWYQQKSSQAPKLLFHYYDKDFNNEADTPDNFQSRRPNTSFCFLDIRSPGLGDTAMYLCATSRDTGNHQPQHFGDGTRLSIL.

This clonotype came up many times. The V call is TRBV29-1, the J call TRBJ2-1; D ambiguous. The V end lost 2 bases, the J end lost 0 bases, and 8 bases lay between the germline ends. CDR3 length: 14 residues. The V gene's germline CDR1 is SQVTM and CDR2 ANQGSEA. The CDR3 reads CSVENPSSYNEQFF. The CDR3 nucleotides are TGCAGCGTTGAAAATCCGAGCTCCTACAATGAGCAGTTCTTC.

With regard to this clonotype: Since a much larger clone is just one base distant, this may be a read error. The gene calls are TRBV30 and TRBJ2-7; D perhaps matches TRBD2 (6 bases). Germline assignment: CDR1 GTSNPN and CDR2 SVGIG (reference sequence). The CDR3 runs 13 residues. CDR3 residues: CVWTPGRGPQKSF. In DNA form, the CDR3 reads TGTGTCTGGACCCCCGGGCGGGGACCTCAGAAATCCTTC.

This chain connects TRBV15 to TRBJ2-6; 12 bases fit TRBD2. Trimming removed 1 base from V and 0 bases from J; junction bases left unmatched: 10. This CDR3 is 21 amino acids long. Germline CDR1 LNHNV, CDR2 YYDKDF (reference sequence). CDR3 residues: CATSRAPGTSGSHSGANVLTF. CDR3 in DNA: TGTGCCACCAGCAGAGCCCCCGGGACTAGCGGGTCCCACTCTGGGGCCAACGTCCTGACTTTC.